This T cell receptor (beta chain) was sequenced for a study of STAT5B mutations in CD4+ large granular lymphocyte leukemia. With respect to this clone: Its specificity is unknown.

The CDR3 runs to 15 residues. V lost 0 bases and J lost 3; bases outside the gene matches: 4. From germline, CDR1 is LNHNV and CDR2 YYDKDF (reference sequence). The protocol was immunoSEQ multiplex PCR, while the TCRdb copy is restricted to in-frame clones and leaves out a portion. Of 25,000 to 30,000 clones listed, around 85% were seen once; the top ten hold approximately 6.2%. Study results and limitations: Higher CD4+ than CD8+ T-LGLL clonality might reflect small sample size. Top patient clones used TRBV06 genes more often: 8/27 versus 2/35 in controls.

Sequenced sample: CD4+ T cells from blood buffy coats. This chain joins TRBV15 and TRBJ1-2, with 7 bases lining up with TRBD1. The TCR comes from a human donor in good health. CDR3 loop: CATSRDLGTDYGYTF. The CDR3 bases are TGTGCCACCAGCAGAGATCTTGGGACAGACTATGGCTACACCTTC.